The clone carrying this TCR beta chain was seen just once. This entry belongs to a study of blood T cell repertoires in COVID-19. About the study: COVID-19 samples from acute and convalescent phases originated in the United States, Italy and Spain. Sources were T cells, B-cell-depleted T cells, or PBMCs; the material itself was cDNA or gDNA.

Recruitment covered about 26 US areas and drew participants whose ages spanned roughly 18 to 90 years. Donors were grouped by their self-reported clinical history. TCRdb keeps only in-frame clones here, not all; method: immunoSEQ multiplex PCR. Here the sample spans 200,000 to 250,000 clones, more than 70% being singletons. This CDR3 spans 13 amino acids. Trimming took 2 bases from V and 3 from J, leaving 7 bases between them. Germline lookup yields CDR1 LNHDA and CDR2 SQIVND (reference sequence). This clonotype was obtained from a woman in her forties with acute COVID-19. Sequencing was performed on PBMCs or T cells enriched from blood (not recorded which). The chain has TRBV19 and TRBJ1-1; unclear D gene. The CDR3 bases are TGTGCCAGTAGTATAATGAGGGACACTGAAGCTTTCTTT. Translated: CASSIMRDTEAFF.